This passage covers 16 T cell receptor beta chains from one sample sequenced in a study of T cells in Graves' hyperthyroidism and ophthalmopathy. The source material, RNA transcripts, was used to amplify TCR beta CDR3 regions. An initial round of RT-PCR targeting the TCR CDR3 relied on the HTBI primer set. TCRdb reprocessed the multiplex PCR reads via MiXCR and lists one record per CDR3 protein. This sample has around 190,000 distinct CDR3 sequences; approximately 17% occur once, and the top ten carry 25% to 35%. Sample: blood. These receptors originate from a woman aged 45-65 years with Graves' hyperthyroidism.

In the case of this clonotype: The junction differs from germline at one of its ends, possibly a read error. This chain connects TRBV11-2 to TRBJ2-1; a possible D gene is TRBD1 (6 bases). The CDR3 is made up of 12 amino acids. Germline V gives CDR1 SGHAT, CDR2 FQNNGV. CDR3 DNA sequence: TGTGCCAGCAGCTTAGATCGTGGGGGCTGGATCTTC. It yields the protein CASSLDRGGWIF.

The sample holds many counts of this clonotype. The chain uses TRBV28 and TRBJ1-6; D gene ambiguous. Trimming stripped 2 bases from V and 7 bases from J, with 9 bases between. This CDR3 has 14 residues. Germline CDR1 is MDHEN and CDR2 is SYDVKM. CDR3 sequence (DNA): TGTGCCAGCAGTTTACGAGCGGGGAATTCACCCCTCCACTTT. It encodes CASSLRAGNSPLHF.

The chain uses TRBV20-1 and TRBJ2-1, with 7 bases that match TRBD1. Unmatched junction bases numbered 4, after V lost 5 bases and J lost 0 bases. Per the germline V gene, CDR1 is DFQATT and CDR2 is SNEGSKA (reference sequence). The CDR3 is made up of 14 amino acids. In nucleotides, the CDR3 is TGCAGTGCTCTAGGGGGCTTCTCCTACAATGAGCAGTTCTTC. Translation gives CSALGGFSYNEQFF.

A note on this clonotype: Possible read error: a much larger clone is one base away. V usage is TRBV6-1 and J usage is TRBJ2-7; D gene uncertain. Deletions cut 2 bases from V and 8 bases from J, with 13 bases between. The CDR3 covers 13 residues. Germline V lookup: CDR1 MNHNS, CDR2 SASEGT. The DNA for the CDR3 is TGTGCCAGCAGTGAATTAAGTGGGTACAAGCAGTACTTC. The encoded protein is CASSELSGYKQYF.

This clonotype was detected many times. The chain recombines TRBV7-2 with TRBJ1-1; D call uncertain. Per germline, CDR1 SGHTA and CDR2 FQGNSA. This CDR3 region has 11 residues. V lost 5 bases to trimming and J lost 7 bases, with 8 bases between them. CDR3 amino acids: CASSLLLEAFF. CDR3 in DNA: TGTGCCAGCAGCCTCCTCCTTGAAGCTTTCTTT.

This clonotype was counted ten times or more. The chain uses TRBV19 and TRBJ1-1, with D perhaps TRBD1 (6 bases). Germline-derived CDR1 and CDR2 are LNHDA and SQIVND (reference sequence). Trimming removed 4 bases from V and 3 bases from J, with 15 bases in between. This CDR3 spans 15 amino acids. The CDR3 reads CASSTPGQRYTEAFF. In DNA, the CDR3 is TGTGCCAGTAGTACCCCGGGACAACGATACACTGAAGCTTTCTTT.

This clonotype was counted a single time. One base away lies a much larger clone, so this may be a sequencing read error. The chain couples TRBV10-3 to TRBJ2-3; D is unclear. The germline V gene has CDR1 ENHRY and CDR2 SYGVKD. V lost 8 bases and J lost 4, with 13 bases in between. The CDR3 covers 13 residues. Written as DNA, the CDR3 is TGTGCCATCGCGTTGGGGTCCCCAGATACGCAGTATTTT. Its protein product is CAIALGSPDTQYF.

This chain joins TRBV4-2 and TRBJ1-2, with D uncertain. This CDR3 is built from 18 residues. The germline CDR1 and CDR2 sequences are LGHNA and YNFKEQ. The ends were cut back, 0 bases at V and 0 bases at J, with 17 bases in the middle. CDR3 region: CASSQDEGGSLANYGYTF. CDR3 coding DNA: TGTGCCAGCAGCCAAGACGAAGGAGGGTCCCTCGCTAACTATGGCTACACCTTC.

This clonotype was recorded many times. The gene calls are TRBV11-2 and TRBJ1-1; D gene ambiguous. The CDR3 length is 13 residues. Germline CDR1 SGHAT, CDR2 FQNNGV. V gave up 5 bases and J gave up 10 bases, with 17 bases separating them. This chain's CDR3 is CASSPREPPGAFF. The CDR3 DNA reads as TGTGCCAGCAGCCCACGTGAACCTCCAGGAGCTTTCTTT.

The sample holds a few counts of this clonotype. V gene TRBV5-1 combines with J gene TRBJ1-1; no firm D call. This CDR3 contains 15 residues. The germline CDR1 and CDR2 sequences are SGHRS and YFSETQ. The ends were cut back, 4 bases at V and 5 bases at J, with 18 bases in the middle. The DNA of the CDR3 is TGCGCCAGCAGCCTGGGTCCGGCGGGCGAGACTGAAGCTTTCTTT. Translation: CASSLGPAGETEAFF.

In regard to this clonotype: Since a much larger clone is just one base distant, this may be a read error. The final CDR3 position lacks the conserved phenylalanine or tryptophan, pointing to a likely read error. CDR3 sequence (DNA): TGTGCCAGTTCCAAAGGGGACAGGACCATCGGGGTCCCGAACACTGAAGCTTTCCTT. It encodes CASSKGDRTIGVPNTEAFL. The rearrangement links TRBV19 to TRBJ1-1, with 8 bases that match TRBD1. Trimming cost V 8 bases and J 1 base; bases outside gene matches: 21. The CDR3 totals 19 residues. CDR1 LNHDA and CDR2 SQIVND come from the germline V gene (reference sequence).

The rearrangement links TRBV4-1 to TRBJ1-2; D perhaps matches TRBD1 (6 bases). The CDR3 sequence is 17 residues long. In germline, CDR1 is MGHRA, CDR2 YSYEKL. V was trimmed by 2 bases and J by 7 bases, leaving 23 bases between them. Here the CDR3 DNA reads TGCGCCAGCAGCCAAAAAACAACCCCCAGGGGTTATCGTGGCTACACCTTC. Translation gives CASSQKTTPRGYRGYTF.

This clonotype has at least ten counts. The CDR3 spells CASSPGLTTDTQYF. The CDR3 nucleotides are TGTGCCAGCTCCCCGGGCCTTACCACAGATACGCAGTATTTT. The rearrangement joins TRBV18 to TRBJ2-3; no reliable D call. This CDR3 comprises 14 residues. V was clipped by 6 bases and J by 2 bases, with 12 bases between them. The germline V gene has CDR1 KGHSH and CDR2 LQKENI.

This chain connects TRBV30 to TRBJ1-5, with 7 bases lining up with TRBD1. Unmatched junction bases numbered 16, after V lost 8 bases and J lost 3 bases. The CDR3 has 16 amino acids. Germline loops: CDR1 GTSNPN, CDR2 SVGIG (reference sequence). Here the CDR3 DNA reads TGTGCCGGGGGGACTCCACAGGGACAGCTCAATCAGCCCCAGCATTTT. Its translation: CAGGTPQGQLNQPQHF.

At least ten counts were recorded for this clonotype. The genes are TRBV12-3 or TRBV12-4 and TRBJ2-2; possibly TRBD1 or TRBD2 for D (5 bases each). The V and J ends lost 7 bases and 4 bases respectively, with 19 bases between them. CDR3 size: 16 residues. The CDR3 here is CASTPGTYAPTGELFF. Written as DNA, the CDR3 is TGTGCCAGCACCCCCGGGACCTATGCCCCCACCGGGGAGCTGTTTTTT.

This clonotype was seen at least ten times. This chain joins TRBV7-2 and TRBJ2-5; 10 bases fit TRBD2. V gave up 1 base and J gave up 9 bases; unmatched junction bases: 11. Germline loops: CDR1 SGHTA, CDR2 FQGNSA. The CDR3 is 16 residues long. The CDR3 loop reads CASSLVLPSGGGSQYF. The CDR3 DNA reads TGTGCCAGCAGCTTAGTCCTCCCTAGCGGGGGCGGGTCCCAGTACTTC.